This paragraph reports one T cell receptor (beta chain). These data are taken from a study of brain T cells in children with intractable seizures. Time point in this sample: blood from clinic visit 5 months post-surgery; TSC patient then seizure free. Patients received at least one anti-epileptic drug before surgery. The CDR3 consists of 16 residues. Trimming took off 1 base at V and 4 bases at J, with 17 bases between the two ends. CDR1 SGHVS and CDR2 FQNEAQ come from the germline V gene. Using immunoSEQ multiplex PCR, the repertoire was profiled, and TCRdb retains in-frame clones only, with some absent. The sample consists of 340,000 or so clones, more than 85% of them appearing once.

The rearrangement links TRBV7-8 to TRBJ2-7; a weak D match, TRBD2 (5 bases). The sequenced sample was peripheral blood, obtained around 5 months after surgery. The sequence was collected from a boy under two years old with tuberous sclerosis and intractable seizures. The CDR3 spells CASSLVYLGRTYEQYF. In DNA form, the CDR3 reads TGTGCCAGCAGCTTAGTCTATCTGGGCAGGACTTACGAGCAGTACTTC.